This TCR beta chain was profiled in a study of yellow fever vaccine responses in identical twins. Remarks on this clonotype: The antigen remains unidentified.

Whole-study results and caveats: Reported findings indicate that twins' vaccine T cell responses seemed partially convergent, partially personalized.

The V gene lost 1 base and the J gene lost 5 bases, with 7 bases spanning the gap. The CDR3 covers 13 residues. Germline V CDR1 and CDR2: SGHRS, YFSETQ. TCRdb reprocessed the RT-PCR reads via MiXCR and lists one record per CDR3 protein. Seen here are thousands of distinct CDR3 sequences, about 76% observed once, and the top ten hold 2.6%. The input for sequencing was T cells from blood (PBMCs), unsorted or a sorted subset (not recorded which), taken before or after yellow fever vaccination (not recorded which). The rearrangement links TRBV5-1 to TRBJ1-5; D is uncertain. The origin of this receptor is a woman between 18 and 30 years old who received the yellow fever vaccine. The CDR3 sequence: CASSLTADQPQHF. CDR3 coding DNA: TGCGCCAGCAGCTTGACTGCCGATCAGCCCCAGCATTTT.